This entry lists 23 T cell receptor beta chains sequenced from one sample in a study of blood T cell repertoires in COVID-19. Clones were read by immunoSEQ multiplex PCR, and TCRdb kept only the in-frame ones, dropping some. This table holds 200,000 to 250,000 clones, roughly 83% found once. The sample consisted of PBMCs or T cells enriched from blood (not recorded which). The origin of the receptors is a woman aged 45-59 years who had recovered from COVID-19.

The CDR3 DNA is TGTGCCAGTAGTAGCCGAGGAGGAAGCTCCTACAATGAGCAGTTCTTC. Amino acid sequence: CASSSRGGSSYNEQFF. The chain couples TRBV19 to TRBJ2-1; maybe TRBD2 (5 bases). The CDR3 is 16 amino acids. The germline gives CDR1 LNHDA, CDR2 SQIVND (reference sequence). Trimming left V 4 bases short and J 0 bases short, with 13 bases between.

The V and J genes are TRBV4-2 and TRBJ2-7; 8 positions match TRBD2. There are 14 residues in the CDR3. Germline CDR1 LGHNA, CDR2 YNFKEQ. V lost 6 bases, J lost 0 bases, and 4 bases stayed unmatched. This CDR3 is CASRVSGGSYEQYF. CDR3 in DNA: TGTGCCAGCAGAGTCAGCGGGGGCTCCTACGAGCAGTACTTC.

This rearrangement joins TRBV6-2 or TRBV6-3 to TRBJ2-5, with D possibly being TRBD1 (5 bases). Per the germline V gene, CDR1 is MNHEY and CDR2 is SVGEGT. There are 14 residues in the CDR3. The V gene lost 5 bases and the J gene lost 2 bases, with 12 bases spanning the gap. The CDR3 is CASSLSTVQETQYF. The CDR3 DNA follows: TGTGCCAGCAGTCTTTCGACAGTGCAAGAGACCCAGTACTTC.

The chain is built from TRBV10-3 and TRBJ2-7, with TRBD1 matching over 8 bases. Germline CDR1 is ENHRY and CDR2 is SYGVKD. V lost 5 bases to trimming and J lost 5 bases; unmatched junction nucleotides: 11. This CDR3 has 15 amino acids. CDR3 DNA sequence: TGTGCCATCAGTACCGGACAGGGTCAAATCCACGAGCAGTACTTC. Its protein product is CAISTGQGQIHEQYF.

The chain combines TRBV7-9 with TRBJ1-1, with D unclear. This CDR3 is 12 amino acids long. V lost 0 bases and J 8 bases, leaving 7 bases between the germline ends. The germline V gene encodes CDR1 SEHNR and CDR2 FQNEAQ (reference sequence). The CDR3, as DNA: TGTGCCAGCAGCTTAGCCCAGTGGGAAGCTTTCTTT. Encoded protein: CASSLAQWEAFF.

This clone appeared a single time. The chain recombines TRBV9 with TRBJ1-1; unclear D gene. V was pared by 0 bases and J by 1 base, with 10 bases between. CDR3 size: 15 residues. Germline V gives CDR1 SGDLS, CDR2 YYNGEE. CDR3 in DNA: TGTGCCAGCAGCGTAGGGCAGATCAAGAACACTGAAGCTTTCTTT. Translated, it gives CASSVGQIKNTEAFF.

The chain employs TRBV7-9 and TRBJ2-4; tentatively, D is TRBD2 (6 bases). CDR3 size: 16 residues. Germline V CDR1 and CDR2: SEHNR, FQNEAQ (reference sequence). V was pared by 1 base and J by 0 bases, with 10 bases between. The CDR3 DNA reads TGTGCCAGCAGCTTAGAGGGGACTTTAGCCAAAAACATTCAGTACTTC. Protein product: CASSLEGTLAKNIQYF.

This chain joins TRBV9 and TRBJ1-1; 11 nucleotides match TRBD1. Germline V gene data show CDR1 as SGDLS and CDR2 as YYNGEE. The ends lost 3 bases at V and 5 bases at J; junction bases unmatched: 12. The CDR3 loop spans 17 amino acids. CDR3 sequence (DNA): TGTGCCAGCAGCGGCATCCCGGGACAGGGGGTCGGTACTGAAGCTTTCTTT. This sequence encodes CASSGIPGQGVGTEAFF.

The gene calls are TRBV11-3 and TRBJ1-6; maybe TRBD1 (5 bases). CDR3 size: 14 residues. The V and J ends lost 3 bases and 5 bases respectively, with 8 bases between them. Germline V CDR1 and CDR2: SGHNT, YENEEA. The DNA of the CDR3 is TGTGCCAGCAGCTTGGGGGGAAATAATTCACCCCTCCACTTT. Translating gives CASSLGGNNSPLHF.

This chain links TRBV7-2 with TRBJ2-7; TRBD2 agrees at 8 bases. The CDR3 runs 15 residues. Germline V gives CDR1 SGHTA, CDR2 FQGNSA. With 2 bases clipped from V and 0 bases from J, the junction kept 3 bases outside the gene matches. The CDR3 sequence is CASSLKAGGSYEQYF. CDR3 coding DNA: TGTGCCAGCAGCTTAAAGGCGGGGGGCTCCTACGAGCAGTACTTC.

This clone was counted a single time. The rearrangement uses TRBV7-3 and TRBJ2-3; D might be TRBD2 (5 bases). The V and J ends lost 5 bases and 5 bases respectively, with 23 bases between them. This CDR3 comprises 17 residues. Per the germline V gene, CDR1 is SGHTA and CDR2 is FQGTGA. The CDR3 loop reads CASSQHAGGSGVDTQYF. As DNA, the CDR3 is TGTGCCAGCAGCCAGCATGCTGGCGGCTCCGGGGTAGATACGCAGTATTTT.

For the CDR3, the DNA is TGTGCCAGCAGATTACAGGGTCTCACCGGGGAGCTGTTTTTT. Its translation is CASRLQGLTGELFF. The chain recombines TRBV6-5 with TRBJ2-2; D might be TRBD1 (6 bases). The CDR3 runs 14 residues. V lost 6 bases to trimming and J lost 4 bases, with 12 bases between them. Germline CDR1 reads MNHEY; CDR2 reads SVGAGI.

This CDR3 reads CASSPLGQGNTEAFF. The CDR3 bases are TGTGCCAGCTCACCCCTTGGACAGGGAAACACTGAAGCTTTCTTT. The chain recombines TRBV18 with TRBJ1-1; 8 bases map to TRBD1. After removal of 3 bases from V and 2 bases from J, the junction contained 5 bases not matched to a gene. This CDR3 has 15 amino acids. The germline V gene has CDR1 KGHSH and CDR2 LQKENI.

V is TRBV6-5 and J is TRBJ1-5, with 10 bases fitting TRBD1. The ends lost 5 bases at V and 7 bases at J; junction bases unmatched: 8. CDR3 length equals 15 residues. Germline lookup yields CDR1 MNHEY and CDR2 SVGAGI. The CDR3 sequence is CASSRTGGVGQPQHF. The CDR3 nucleotides are TGTGCCAGCAGTCGGACAGGGGGTGTGGGACAGCCCCAGCATTTT.

The genes are TRBV5-4 and TRBJ1-6; TRBD1 agrees at 9 bases. This CDR3 is built from 15 residues. Losses at the gene ends were 3 bases for V and 6 bases for J; bases not matched to a gene: 4. Germline V gene lookup returns CDR1 SGHNT and CDR2 YYREEE (reference sequence). This chain's CDR3 is CASSSGQGGNSPLHF. The CDR3 nucleotides read TGTGCCAGCAGCTCGGGACAGGGAGGTAATTCACCCCTCCACTTT.

The V and J genes are TRBV19 and TRBJ1-2, with 7 bases lining up with TRBD1. The germline V gene has CDR1 LNHDA and CDR2 SQIVND (reference sequence). The CDR3 is 14 amino acids. J gave up 6 bases and V 3 bases, and 7 bases lay outside the gene matches. CDR3 loop: CASSINWQGDGYTF. In DNA form, the CDR3 reads TGTGCCAGTAGTATTAATTGGCAGGGGGATGGCTACACCTTC.

J is TRBJ2-5 and V is TRBV28, with 9 bases identical to TRBD2. Germline V CDR1 and CDR2: MDHEN, SYDVKM. The ends lost 6 bases at V and 5 bases at J; junction bases unmatched: 7. This CDR3 region has 14 residues. Written as DNA, the CDR3 is TGTGCCAGCAGCGTAGCGGGAGTGGGGGAGACCCAGTACTTC. As protein: CASSVAGVGETQYF. Looking up the rest from reference TRBV28 and TRBJ2-5 gives the full variable domain: DVKVTQSSRYLVKRTGEKVFLECVQDMDHENMFWYRQDPGLGLRLIYFSYDVKMKEKGDIPEGYSVSREKKERFSLILESASTNQTSMYLCASSVAGVGETQYFGPGTRLLVL.

This sequence joins TRBV5-4 and TRBJ1-1, with a tentative D call TRBD1 (6 bases). Looked up from germline, CDR1 is SGHNT and CDR2 is YYREEE (reference sequence). CDR3 length: 14 residues. V lost 4 bases and J 2 bases, leaving 12 bases between the germline ends. In nucleotides, the CDR3 is TGTGCCAGCAGCGGCCGGGGGGCTAACACTGAAGCTTTCTTT. Translation gives CASSGRGANTEAFF.

The chain is built from TRBV5-5 and TRBJ2-6; 7 bases agree with TRBD1. Per the germline V gene, CDR1 is SGHKS and CDR2 is YYEKEE (reference sequence). Trimming cost V 4 bases and J 2 bases; bases outside gene matches: 6. CDR3 length equals 16 residues. CDR3 region: CASSRGQPTGANVLTF. The CDR3 region has the DNA TGTGCCAGCAGCCGGGGACAGCCCACTGGGGCCAACGTCCTGACTTTC. The full variable domain, its missing parts supplied by reference TRBV5-5 and TRBJ2-6, is DAGVTQSPTHLIKTRGQQVTLRCSPISGHKSVSWYQQVLGQGPQFIFQYYEKEERGRGNFPDRFSARQFPNYSSELNVNALLLGDSALYLCASSRGQPTGANVLTFGAGSRLTVL.

The V gene is TRBV28, the J gene TRBJ1-6, with TRBD1 matching 8 bases. The length of the CDR3 is 15 residues. Germline CDR1 is MDHEN and CDR2 is SYDVKM. Trimming took 3 bases from V and 4 from J; bases not matched to a gene: 2. The CDR3 DNA reads as TGTGCCAGCAGTTTCCGGACAGGGTATAATTCACCCCTCCACTTT. Translation: CASSFRTGYNSPLHF.

This clone was counted a few times. This sample includes further DNA sequences coding for the same CDR3. V gene TRBV5-1 combines with J gene TRBJ1-1; TRBD1 matches at 8 bases. Germline CDR1 is SGHRS and CDR2 is YFSETQ. Trimming at V came to 3 bases and at J to 1 base, leaving 5 bases not matched to a gene. The CDR3 covers 15 residues. The chain's CDR3 is CASSSGGAGNTEAFF. The CDR3 nucleotides are TGCGCCAGCAGCTCAGGGGGCGCGGGGAACACTGAAGCTTTCTTT.

The J gene is TRBJ2-3, the V gene TRBV3-1 (or the pseudogene TRBV3-2); the D gene is possibly TRBD2 (6 bases). Trimming took off 2 bases at V and 4 bases at J, with 10 bases between the two ends. This CDR3 has 14 residues. Germline V lookup: CDR1 LGHDT, CDR2 YNNKEL (reference sequence). The CDR3 sequence is CASSQRLVPDTQYF. The CDR3 bases are TGTGCCAGCAGCCAACGACTAGTCCCAGATACGCAGTATTTT.

The chain employs TRBV11-3 and TRBJ2-1, with D possibly TRBD2 on 5 matching bases. Germline lookup yields CDR1 SGHNT and CDR2 YENEEA. The V end lost 1 base, the J end lost 9 bases, and 10 bases lay between the germline ends. This CDR3 comprises 13 residues. Here the CDR3 reads CASSLGGMGEQFF. DNA for the CDR3: TGTGCCAGCAGCTTAGGAGGGATGGGTGAGCAGTTCTTC.